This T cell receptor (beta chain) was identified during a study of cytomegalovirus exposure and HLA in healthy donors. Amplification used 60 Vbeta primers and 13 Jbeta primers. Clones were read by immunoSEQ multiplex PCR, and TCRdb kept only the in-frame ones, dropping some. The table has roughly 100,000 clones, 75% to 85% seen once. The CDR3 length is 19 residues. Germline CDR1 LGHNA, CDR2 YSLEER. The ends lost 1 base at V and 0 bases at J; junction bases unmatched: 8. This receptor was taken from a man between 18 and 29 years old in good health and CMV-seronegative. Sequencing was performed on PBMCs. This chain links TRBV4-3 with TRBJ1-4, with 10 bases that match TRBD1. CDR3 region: CASSQGQGAILATNEKLFF. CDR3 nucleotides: TGCGCCAGCAGCCAAGGACAGGGGGCCATCCTCGCAACTAATGAAAAACTGTTTTTT.